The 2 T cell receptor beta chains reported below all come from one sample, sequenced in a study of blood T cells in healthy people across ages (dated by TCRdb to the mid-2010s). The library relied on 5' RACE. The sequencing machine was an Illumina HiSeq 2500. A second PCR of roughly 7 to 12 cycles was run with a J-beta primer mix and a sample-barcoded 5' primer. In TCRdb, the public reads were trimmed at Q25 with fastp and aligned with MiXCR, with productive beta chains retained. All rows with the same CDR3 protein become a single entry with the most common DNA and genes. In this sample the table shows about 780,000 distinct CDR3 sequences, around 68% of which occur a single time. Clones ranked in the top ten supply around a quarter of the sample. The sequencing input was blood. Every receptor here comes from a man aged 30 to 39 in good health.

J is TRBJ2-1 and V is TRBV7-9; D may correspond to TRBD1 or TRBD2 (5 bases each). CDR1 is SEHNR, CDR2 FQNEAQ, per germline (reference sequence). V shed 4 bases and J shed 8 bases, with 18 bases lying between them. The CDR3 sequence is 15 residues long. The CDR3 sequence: CASSSGRDGGDEQFF. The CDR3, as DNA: TGTGCCAGCAGCTCGGGCCGGGACGGAGGCGATGAGCAGTTCTTC.

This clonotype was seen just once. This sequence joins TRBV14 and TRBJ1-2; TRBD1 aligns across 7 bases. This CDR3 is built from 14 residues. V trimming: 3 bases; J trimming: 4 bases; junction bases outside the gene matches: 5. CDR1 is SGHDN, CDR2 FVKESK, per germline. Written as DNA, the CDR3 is TGTGCCAGCAGCCATCCGGACAGGTTCTATGGCTACACCTTC. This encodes CASSHPDRFYGYTF.